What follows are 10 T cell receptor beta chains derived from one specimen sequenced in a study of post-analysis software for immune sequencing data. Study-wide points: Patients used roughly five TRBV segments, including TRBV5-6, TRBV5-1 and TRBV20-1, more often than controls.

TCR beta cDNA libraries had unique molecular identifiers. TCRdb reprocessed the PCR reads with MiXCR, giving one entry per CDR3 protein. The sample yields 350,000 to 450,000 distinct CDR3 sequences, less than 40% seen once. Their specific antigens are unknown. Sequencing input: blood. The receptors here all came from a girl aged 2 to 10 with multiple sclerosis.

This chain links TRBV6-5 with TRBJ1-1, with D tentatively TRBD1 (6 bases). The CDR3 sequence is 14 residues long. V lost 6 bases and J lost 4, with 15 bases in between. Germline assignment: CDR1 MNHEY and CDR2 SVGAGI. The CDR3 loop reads CASSYAQGSTEAFF. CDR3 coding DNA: TGTGCCAGCAGCTACGCACAGGGAAGCACTGAAGCTTTCTTT.

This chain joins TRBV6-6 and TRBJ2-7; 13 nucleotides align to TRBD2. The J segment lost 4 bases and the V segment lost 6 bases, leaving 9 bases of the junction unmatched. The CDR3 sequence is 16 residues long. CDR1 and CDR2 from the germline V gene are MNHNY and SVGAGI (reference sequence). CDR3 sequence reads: CASSPRLAGGQYEQYF. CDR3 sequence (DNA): TGTGCCAGCAGCCCGAGACTAGCGGGGGGTCAATACGAGCAGTACTTC.

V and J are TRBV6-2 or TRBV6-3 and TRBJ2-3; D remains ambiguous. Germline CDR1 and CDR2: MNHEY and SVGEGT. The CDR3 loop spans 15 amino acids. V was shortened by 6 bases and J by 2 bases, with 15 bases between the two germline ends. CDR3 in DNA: TGTGCCAGCAGGATATCTTGGCGGCACACAGATACGCAGTATTTT. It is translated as CASRISWRHTDTQYF.

The DNA of the CDR3 is TGTGCCAGCAGCTTTTTAGGCCGGCCCCTCCACTTT. Amino acids: CASSFLGRPLHF. The V and J genes are TRBV11-2 and TRBJ1-6; D gene unclear. The CDR3 consists of 12 residues. V was shortened by 3 bases and J by 13 bases, with 10 bases between the two germline ends. Germline-derived CDR1 and CDR2 are SGHAT and FQNNGV. The full variable domain, with the rest looked up from reference TRBV11-2 and TRBJ1-6, is EAGVAQSPRYKIIEKRQSVAFWCNPISGHATLYWYQQILGQGPKLLIQFQNNGVVDDSQLPKDRFSAERLKGVDSTLKIQPAKLEDSAVYLCASSFLGRPLHFGNGTRLTVT.

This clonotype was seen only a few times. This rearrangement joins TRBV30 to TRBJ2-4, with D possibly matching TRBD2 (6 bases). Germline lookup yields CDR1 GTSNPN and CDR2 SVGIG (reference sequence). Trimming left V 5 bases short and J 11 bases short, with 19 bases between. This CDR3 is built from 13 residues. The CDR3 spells CAWGLGSREVQYF. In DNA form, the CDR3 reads TGTGCCTGGGGGCTGGGTTCTAGGGAGGTTCAGTACTTC.

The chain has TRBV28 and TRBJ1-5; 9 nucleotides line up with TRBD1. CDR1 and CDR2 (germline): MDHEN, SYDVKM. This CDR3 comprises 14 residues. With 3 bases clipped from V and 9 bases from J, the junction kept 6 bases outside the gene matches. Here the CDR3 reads CASSLGQGHGPQHF. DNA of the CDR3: TGTGCCAGCAGTTTGGGACAGGGCCATGGGCCCCAGCATTTT.

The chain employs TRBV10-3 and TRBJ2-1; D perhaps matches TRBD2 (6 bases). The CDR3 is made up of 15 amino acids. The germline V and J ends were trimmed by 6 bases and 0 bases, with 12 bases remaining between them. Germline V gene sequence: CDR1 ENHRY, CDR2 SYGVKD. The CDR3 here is CAIRPLSGSYNEQFF. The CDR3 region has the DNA TGTGCCATCAGGCCCCTTAGCGGCTCCTACAATGAGCAGTTCTTC.

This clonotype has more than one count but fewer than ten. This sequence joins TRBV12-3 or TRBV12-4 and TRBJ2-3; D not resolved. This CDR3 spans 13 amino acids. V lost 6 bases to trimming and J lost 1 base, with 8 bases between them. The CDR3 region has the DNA TGTGCCAGCAGGGAGAGAGGCACAGATACGCAGTATTTT. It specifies CASRERGTDTQYF.

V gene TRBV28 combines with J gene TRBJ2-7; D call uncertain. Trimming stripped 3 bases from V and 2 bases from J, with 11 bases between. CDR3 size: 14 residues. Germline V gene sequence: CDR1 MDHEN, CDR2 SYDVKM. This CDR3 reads CASSFPRATYEQYF. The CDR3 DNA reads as TGTGCCAGCAGTTTCCCCCGGGCCACCTACGAGCAGTACTTC.

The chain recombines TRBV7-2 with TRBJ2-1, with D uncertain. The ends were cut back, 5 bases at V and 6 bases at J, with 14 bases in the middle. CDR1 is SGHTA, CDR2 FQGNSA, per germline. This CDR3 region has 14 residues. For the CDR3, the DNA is TGTGCCAGCAGCGCCACGGGCCGTAGCAATGAGCAGTTCTTC. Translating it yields CASSATGRSNEQFF.